Below, 11 T cell receptor beta chains from the same sample are listed, as sequenced in a study of blood T cells in healthy people across ages. Combining a sample-barcoded 5' primer with a J-beta primer mix, a second PCR ran for roughly 6 to 11 cycles. TCRdb independently ran MiXCR on the 5' RACE reads; one entry per CDR3 protein. The sample carries 1 million or so distinct CDR3 sequences, more than 35% recorded once. What was sequenced was blood. Source of these receptors: a woman aged 55-69 years in good health.

This clonotype was recorded a few times. The J gene is TRBJ2-3, the V gene TRBV27; D possibly corresponds to TRBD1 (6 bases). The CDR3 contains 15 residues. V was pared by 1 base and J by 3 bases, with 11 bases between. Germline V gene sequence: CDR1 MNHEY, CDR2 SMNVEV (reference sequence). The CDR3 spells CASSLLTGQTDTQYF. The CDR3, as DNA: TGTGCCAGCAGTTTATTAACAGGGCAGACAGATACGCAGTATTTT.

This clonotype was seen only a few times. Being one base from a much bigger clone, this may be a read error. V is TRBV10-3 and J is TRBJ2-3, with 10 bases identical to TRBD2. The CDR3 sequence is 13 residues long. Germline CDR1 is ENHRY and CDR2 is SYGVKD. After removal of 10 bases from V and 1 base from J, the junction contained 2 bases not matched to a gene. The DNA for the CDR3 is TGTGCCACCGGGACTAGCGGCACAGATACGCAGTATTTT. The encoded protein is CATGTSGTDTQYF.

This chain connects TRBV25-1 to TRBJ2-1, with 7 bases aligning to TRBD1. CDR3 length: 15 residues. After removal of 3 bases from V and 8 bases from J, the junction contained 10 bases not matched to a gene. From germline, CDR1 is MGHDK and CDR2 SYGVNS. The CDR3 region is CASSDPSQGLDEQFF. CDR3 DNA sequence: TGTGCCAGCAGTGACCCCTCACAGGGGCTCGATGAGCAGTTCTTC.

There are a few counts of this clonotype. The rearrangement links TRBV11-2 to TRBJ2-3, with 9 bases lining up with TRBD2. From germline, CDR1 is SGHAT and CDR2 FQNNGV. The CDR3 covers 18 residues. With V trimmed by 1 base and J by 6 bases, 14 bases remained unmatched. CDR3 nucleotides: TGTGCCAGCAGCTTAGGGGGTTCCCAGCGGGAGGTCCCCGATACGCAGTATTTT. The encoded protein is CASSLGGSQREVPDTQYF.

The V and J genes are TRBV12-3 or TRBV12-4 and TRBJ2-5, with D unclear. The germline V and J ends were trimmed by 6 bases and 2 bases, with 10 bases remaining between them. CDR3 length: 13 residues. Written as DNA, the CDR3 is TGTGCCAGCAGCGCCCCTCGTCAAGAGACCCAGTACTTC. It specifies CASSAPRQETQYF.

In its sample, this clonotype was seen a few times. The rearrangement links TRBV4-2 to TRBJ2-7, with a weak D call TRBD2 (6 bases). The CDR3 is made up of 17 amino acids. Trimming pared 1 base from V and 3 bases from J, leaving 19 bases between. Germline V CDR1 and CDR2: LGHNA, YNFKEQ. The CDR3 spells CASSQGGGASVNYEQYF. CDR3 DNA: TGTGCCAGCAGCCAAGGAGGAGGAGCTAGCGTTAACTACGAGCAGTACTTC.

The chain uses TRBV6-2 or TRBV6-3 and TRBJ2-7; the D is unclear. The V gene lost 5 bases and the J gene lost 5 bases, with 13 bases spanning the gap. The length of the CDR3 is 13 residues. Looked up from germline, CDR1 is MNHEY and CDR2 is SVGEGT. The CDR3 loop reads CASSRYWLDEQYF. The CDR3 region has the DNA TGTGCCAGCAGTCGGTATTGGCTCGACGAGCAGTACTTC.

There are many counts of this clonotype. The chain combines TRBV29-1 with TRBJ2-3; the D is unclear. This CDR3 has 14 amino acids. The ends were cut back, 3 bases at V and 3 bases at J, with 13 bases in the middle. The V gene's germline CDR1 is SQVTM and CDR2 ANQGSEA. CDR3 amino acids: CSVDLGTLTDTQYF. CDR3 nucleotide sequence: TGCAGCGTTGATCTCGGAACCTTAACAGATACGCAGTATTTT.

The CDR3: CASSLRGPNQAYEQYF. The CDR3 DNA is TGTGCCAGCAGTTTACGGGGTCCCAACCAAGCCTACGAGCAGTACTTC. The chain carries TRBV27 and TRBJ2-7; TRBD2 is a possible D gene (5 bases). The germline V gene has CDR1 MNHEY and CDR2 SMNVEV (reference sequence). The V and J ends lost 2 bases and 2 bases respectively, with 16 bases between them. CDR3 length equals 16 residues.

This clonotype came up a few times. The chain is built from TRBV10-3 and TRBJ2-7, with 7 bases aligning to TRBD1. In germline, CDR1 is ENHRY, CDR2 SYGVKD. The length of the CDR3 is 14 residues. Losses at the gene ends were 2 bases for V and 3 bases for J; bases not matched to a gene: 4. The CDR3 DNA follows: TGTGCCATCAGTGAGCTGGCAGGGGGCTACGAGCAGTACTTC. Its protein is CAISELAGGYEQYF.

The chain has TRBV7-9 and TRBJ2-7, with D perhaps given as TRBD1 or TRBD2 (5 bases each). Germline loops: CDR1 SEHNR, CDR2 FQNEAQ (reference sequence). This CDR3 region has 14 residues. Trimming removed 5 bases at V and 5 bases at J, with 16 bases between. In nucleotides, the CDR3 is TGTGCCAGCAGCCTCGGTGAGGGACCGCACGAGCAGTACTTC. Translated, it gives CASSLGEGPHEQYF.